Below, 24 T cell receptor beta chains from the same sample are listed, as sequenced in a study of T cell repertoires in cytomegalovirus infection. No cognate antigen is known for these TCRs. One entry per CDR3 protein, called by TCRdb with MiXCR from the reads. The sample yields 600,000 to 700,000 distinct CDR3 sequences, around a third seen once. This sample comprised cultured PBMCs, obtained from culture after CMV antigen stimulation. The receptors here all came from a human donor in good health (CMV status not recorded). Some clones in this sample may be carry-over from other donors' samples.

The J gene is TRBJ2-1, the V gene TRBV6-1, with 11 bases identical to TRBD1. The CDR3 loop spans 14 amino acids. In germline, CDR1 is MNHNS, CDR2 SASEGT. The junction had 5 bases not matched to a gene; V was cut back by 5 bases and J by 8 bases. CDR3 residues: CASSPGQGEDEQFF. CDR3 sequence (DNA): TGTGCCAGCAGTCCGGGACAGGGGGAGGATGAGCAGTTCTTC.

J is TRBJ1-1 and V is TRBV2; 10 bases match TRBD1. There are 13 residues in the CDR3. Trimming cost V 11 bases and J 11 bases; bases outside gene matches: 14. CDR1 and CDR2 (germline): SNHLY, FYNNEI. The CDR3 loop is CAGTGARIFGAFF. The DNA of the CDR3 is TGTGCCGGGACAGGGGCCCGGATTTTTGGGGCTTTCTTT. Complete variable domain (other parts from reference TRBV2 and TRBJ1-1): EPEVTQTPSHQVTQMGQEVILRCVPISNHLYFYWYRQILGQKVEFLVSFYNNEISEKSEIFDDQFSVERPDGSNFTLKIRSTKLEDSAMYFCAGTGARIFGAFFGQGTRLTVV.

J is TRBJ2-3 and V is TRBV5-1; D gene ambiguous. CDR1 is SGHRS, CDR2 YFSETQ, per germline. This CDR3 has 14 amino acids. The germline V and J ends were trimmed by 2 bases and 2 bases, with 9 bases remaining between them. CDR3 in DNA: TGCGCCAGCAGCTTAGACAAGAACACAGATACGCAGTATTTT. Translated: CASSLDKNTDTQYF.

The chain has TRBV15 and TRBJ1-5; TRBD1 agrees at 8 bases. The CDR3 runs 14 residues. V shed 3 bases, J shed 2 bases, and the junction held 0 bases outside the gene matches. In germline, CDR1 is LNHNV, CDR2 YYDKDF (reference sequence). The chain's CDR3 is CATSRDRGNQPQHF. The CDR3 DNA sequence: TGTGCCACCAGCAGGGACAGGGGCAATCAGCCCCAGCATTTT.

CDR3 sequence (DNA): TGTGCCATCAGTGGACGGGACTCCCACTACGAGCAGTACTTC. Translation: CAISGRDSHYEQYF. This sequence joins TRBV10-3 and TRBJ2-7; D perhaps matches TRBD2 (6 bases). Germline lookup yields CDR1 ENHRY and CDR2 SYGVKD. This CDR3 spans 14 amino acids. V lost 4 bases and J 3 bases, leaving 13 bases between the germline ends.

The V gene is TRBV6-6, the J gene TRBJ1-2; D is unresolved. This CDR3 comprises 11 residues. Trimming removed 6 bases at V and 5 bases at J, with 7 bases between. Germline V CDR1 and CDR2: MNHNY, SVGAGI (reference sequence). The CDR3 sequence: CASRQPYGYTF. Here the CDR3 DNA reads TGTGCCAGCAGACAGCCATATGGCTACACCTTC.

The gene calls are TRBV4-1 and TRBJ2-2; D is uncertain. The CDR3 runs 17 residues. Trimming took 2 bases from V and 0 from J, leaving 13 bases between them. The germline V gene has CDR1 MGHRA and CDR2 YSYEKL. CDR3 protein: CASSQPRGRSNTGELFF. The CDR3 region has the DNA TGCGCCAGCAGCCAACCACGTGGACGTTCGAACACCGGGGAGCTGTTTTTT.

This clonotype has a handful of counts. The chain has TRBV6-1 and TRBJ2-3, with D unresolved. The CDR3 contains 16 residues. The germline V gene has CDR1 MNHNS and CDR2 SASEGT. Trimming took off 2 bases at V and 0 bases at J, with 12 bases between the two ends. CDR3 in amino acids: CASSERVDPSTDTQYF. CDR3 in DNA: TGTGCCAGCAGTGAACGGGTGGACCCTAGCACAGATACGCAGTATTTT.

The chain uses TRBV27 and TRBJ1-1; no firm D call. V shed 5 bases and J shed 1 base, with 11 bases lying between them. Germline-derived CDR1 and CDR2 are MNHEY and SMNVEV (reference sequence). CDR3 size: 14 residues. The CDR3: CASSATQKNTEAFF. In DNA form, the CDR3 reads TGTGCCAGCAGTGCCACACAGAAGAACACTGAAGCTTTCTTT.

The gene calls are TRBV10-3 and TRBJ2-1, with D tentatively TRBD1 or TRBD2 (5 bases each). Germline V gene lookup returns CDR1 ENHRY and CDR2 SYGVKD. The CDR3 extends over 14 amino acids. The V gene lost 5 bases and the J gene lost 7 bases, with 15 bases spanning the gap. DNA for the CDR3: TGTGCCATCAGTACATCCCAGGGCGGGAATGAGCAGTTCTTC. Protein: CAISTSQGGNEQFF.

V and J are TRBV12-3 or TRBV12-4 and TRBJ1-4, with D perhaps TRBD1 (6 bases). CDR3 length: 15 residues. Trimming removed 6 bases at V and 6 bases at J, with 17 bases between. The CDR3 region has the DNA TGTGCCAGCAGGCTCCACTGGAGGGGGGATGAAAAACTGTTTTTT. As protein: CASRLHWRGDEKLFF.

This clonotype was detected only a few times. The chain links TRBV7-2 to TRBJ1-1; TRBD1 agrees at 7 bases. The germline V gene encodes CDR1 SGHTA and CDR2 FQGNSA. There are 12 residues in the CDR3. J gave up 11 bases and V 8 bases, and 11 bases lay outside the gene matches. The chain's CDR3 is CASGGRGLTAFF. The CDR3 bases are TGTGCCAGCGGTGGCAGGGGGTTAACGGCTTTCTTT.

This sequence joins TRBV28 and TRBJ2-5; TRBD2 might be the D (6 bases). The ends were cut back, 8 bases at V and 4 bases at J, with 20 bases in the middle. Germline CDR1 and CDR2: MDHEN and SYDVKM. The CDR3 has 15 residues. The CDR3 DNA reads as TGTGCCAGCGAAGGAGGTCGGGGGTCTCGAGAGACCCAGTACTTC. As protein: CASEGGRGSRETQYF.

V is TRBV15 and J is TRBJ2-1, with 9 bases lining up with TRBD2. Unmatched junction bases numbered 10, after V lost 0 bases and J lost 7 bases. Per the germline V gene, CDR1 is LNHNV and CDR2 is YYDKDF (reference sequence). The CDR3 spans 17 residues. Here the CDR3 reads CATSRDRRAGGFNEQFF. The CDR3 DNA reads as TGTGCCACCAGCAGAGATCGGCGAGCGGGAGGATTTAATGAGCAGTTCTTC.

The genes are TRBV10-3 and TRBJ2-7; no definite D call. Germline-derived CDR1 and CDR2 are ENHRY and SYGVKD. The V and J ends lost 2 bases and 3 bases respectively, with 5 bases between them. The CDR3 sequence is 12 residues long. The CDR3 loop reads CAISEESYEQYF. CDR3 coding DNA: TGTGCCATCAGTGAGGAGAGCTACGAGCAGTACTTC.

The genes are TRBV7-9 and TRBJ2-7; the D gene is possibly TRBD1 (6 bases). CDR1 and CDR2 (germline): SEHNR, FQNEAQ (reference sequence). V dropped 4 bases and J dropped 3 bases, with 16 bases sitting between them. This CDR3 spans 15 amino acids. CDR3 DNA sequence: TGTGCCAGCAGCTCCCCATATCAGGGGCTCTACGAGCAGTACTTC. It translates to CASSSPYQGLYEQYF.

The CDR3 bases are TGTGCCAGCAGTTACTCGGGTGGACAGGGGGTTTACAATGAGCAGTTCTTC. This gives the protein CASSYSGGQGVYNEQFF. The chain has TRBV6-6 and TRBJ2-1; TRBD1 agrees at 10 bases. V dropped 0 bases and J dropped 4; count of bases not matched to a gene: 6. The CDR3 is 17 residues long. Germline V gene data show CDR1 as MNHNY and CDR2 as SVGAGI (reference sequence).

J is TRBJ1-4 and V is TRBV27; no firm D call. Trimming took 3 bases from V and 10 from J, leaving 15 bases between them. Germline CDR1 MNHEY, CDR2 SMNVEV (reference sequence). This CDR3 spans 14 amino acids. DNA for the CDR3: TGTGCCAGCAGTTTGGACGGAGTATTTGGAAAACTGTTTTTT. Its protein is CASSLDGVFGKLFF.

This clonotype appeared many times. This chain joins TRBV7-2 and TRBJ2-1; no clear D. CDR3 size: 16 residues. Germline CDR1 is SGHTA and CDR2 is FQGNSA. V lost 6 bases, J lost 1 base, and 16 bases lay in between. CDR3 region: CASRVGSFGSYNEQFF. Written as DNA, the CDR3 is TGTGCCAGCAGGGTTGGGTCCTTCGGGTCCTACAATGAGCAGTTCTTC.

The J gene is TRBJ1-2, the V gene TRBV5-4, with D maybe TRBD1 (5 bases). This CDR3 has 14 residues. The germline gives CDR1 SGHNT, CDR2 YYREEE (reference sequence). Trimming removed 0 bases from V and 4 bases from J, with 10 bases in between. The CDR3 region is CASSLAGTVYGYTF. The CDR3 nucleotides read TGTGCCAGCAGCTTGGCAGGGACCGTCTATGGCTACACCTTC.

This rearrangement joins TRBV7-3 to TRBJ1-1, with a weak D call TRBD1 (5 bases). V was cut by 4 bases and J by 1 base, with 10 bases left in between. Germline V gives CDR1 SGHTA, CDR2 FQGTGA. CDR3 length: 14 amino acids. The CDR3 DNA reads TGTGCCAGCAGCTCCCTCGGGGGGAACACTGAAGCTTTCTTT. This gives the protein CASSSLGGNTEAFF.

In this sample, this clonotype turned up many times. This chain links TRBV6-2 or TRBV6-3 with TRBJ1-1; maybe TRBD1 (6 bases). Germline assignment: CDR1 MNHEY and CDR2 SVGEGT. V gave up 2 bases and J gave up 0 bases, with 13 bases separating them. The CDR3 is made up of 16 amino acids. The CDR3 DNA sequence: TGTGCCAGCAGTTACGGGGTGGACAGCATGAACACTGAAGCTTTCTTT. This gives the protein CASSYGVDSMNTEAFF.

This clonotype was seen once. The CDR3: CATSRQTGLYEQFF. The CDR3 DNA follows: TGTGCCACCAGCAGACAGACAGGGCTCTACGAGCAGTTCTTC. The rearrangement joins TRBV15 to TRBJ2-1, with 7 bases fitting TRBD1. The trim removed 2 bases at V and 10 bases at J, leaving 8 bases unmatched. Germline assignment: CDR1 LNHNV and CDR2 YYDKDF (reference sequence). CDR3 length equals 14 residues. Combining the CDR3 with reference TRBV15 and TRBJ2-1 gives the whole variable domain DAMVIQNPRYQVTQFGKPVTLSCSQTLNHNVMYWYQQKSSQAPKLLFHYYDKDFNNEADTPDNFQSRRPNTSFCFLDIRSPGLGDTAMYLCATSRQTGLYEQFFGPGTRLTVL.

The V and J genes are TRBV7-2 and TRBJ1-3, with 7 positions matching TRBD1. After removal of 2 bases from V and 4 bases from J, the junction contained 5 bases not matched to a gene. CDR1 is SGHTA, CDR2 FQGNSA, per germline. This CDR3 has 15 amino acids. The CDR3 loop reads CASSLRGGRGNTIYF. The CDR3 DNA follows: TGTGCCAGCAGCTTAAGAGGGGGCAGGGGAAACACCATATATTTT.